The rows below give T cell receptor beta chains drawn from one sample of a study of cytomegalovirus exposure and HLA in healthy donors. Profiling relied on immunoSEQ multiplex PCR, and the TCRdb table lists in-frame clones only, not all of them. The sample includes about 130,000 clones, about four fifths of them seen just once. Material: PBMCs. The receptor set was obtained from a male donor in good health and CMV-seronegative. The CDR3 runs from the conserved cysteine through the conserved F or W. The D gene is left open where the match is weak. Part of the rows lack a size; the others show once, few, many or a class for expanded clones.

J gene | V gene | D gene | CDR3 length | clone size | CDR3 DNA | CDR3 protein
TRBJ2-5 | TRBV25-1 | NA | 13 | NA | TGTGCCAGCAGTGATTGGGAGCAGGAGACCCAGTACTTC | CASSDWEQETQYF
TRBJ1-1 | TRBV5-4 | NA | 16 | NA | TGTGCCAGCAGCTTGGGGGGGGGCGGTATGAACACTGAAGCTTTCTTT | CASSLGGGGMNTEAFF
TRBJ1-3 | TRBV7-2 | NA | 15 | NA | TGTGCCAGCAGCTTTGACACGAACTCTGGAAACACCATATATTTT | CASSFDTNSGNTIYF
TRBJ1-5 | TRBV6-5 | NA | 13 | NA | TGTGCCAGCAGTACGCGGGATAGAGGGGCCCAGCATTTT | CASSTRDRGAQHF
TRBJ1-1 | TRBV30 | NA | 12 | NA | TGTGCCCGTAAGGGGATAGGGACTGAAGCTTTCTTT | CARKGIGTEAFF
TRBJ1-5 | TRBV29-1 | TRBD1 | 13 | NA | TGCAGCGTAATCCGGGACAGGGATCAGCCCCAGCATTTT | CSVIRDRDQPQHF
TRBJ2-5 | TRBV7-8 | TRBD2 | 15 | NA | TGTGCCAGCAGCTCCTCCGGGACTAGCAGGGAGACCCAGTACTTC | CASSSSGTSRETQYF
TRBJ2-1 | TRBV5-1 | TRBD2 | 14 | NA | TGCGCCAGCAGCTTGGCGGGGGGAATCAATGAGCAGTTCTTC | CASSLAGGINEQFF
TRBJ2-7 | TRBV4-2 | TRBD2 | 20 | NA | TGTGCCAGCAGCCAAGAGGTTGCTAGCGGGGGGGGGACCTCCCTGAACGAGCAGTACTTC | CASSQEVASGGGTSLNEQYF
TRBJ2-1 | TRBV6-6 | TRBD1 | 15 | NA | TGTGCCAGCAGTTCCGACAGGGGGCTGTACAATGAGCAGTTCTTC | CASSSDRGLYNEQFF
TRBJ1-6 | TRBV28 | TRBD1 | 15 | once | TGTGCCAGCAGTTTAAGGACAGGGTGGGAATCACCCCTCCACTTT | CASSLRTGWESPLHF
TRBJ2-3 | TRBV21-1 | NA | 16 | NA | TGTGCCAGCCCCCTTAGGTCGGGGGGGAGCACAGATACGCAGTATTTT | CASPLRSGGSTDTQYF
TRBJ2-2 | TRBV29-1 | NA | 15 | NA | TGCAGCGTTGACGGCGGCAGCCCGAACACCGGGGAGCTGTTTTTT | CSVDGGSPNTGELFF
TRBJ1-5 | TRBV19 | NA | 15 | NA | TGTGCCAGTAGTTACGACACCTATAGCAATCAGCCCCAGCATTTT | CASSYDTYSNQPQHF
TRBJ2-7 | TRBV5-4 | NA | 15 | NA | TGTGCCAGCAGCTTGGAGGGGGGGATCACCTACGAGCAGTACTTC | CASSLEGGITYEQYF
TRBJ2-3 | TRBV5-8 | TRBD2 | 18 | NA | TGTGCCAGCAGCCTCAGCGCGGCGGGGGGATACCACACAGATACGCAGTATTTT | CASSLSAAGGYHTDTQYF
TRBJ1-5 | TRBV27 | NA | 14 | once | TGTGCCAGCGGAGAGTCAGGGGTAAATCAGCCCCAGCATTTT | CASGESGVNQPQHF
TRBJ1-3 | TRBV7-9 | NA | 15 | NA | TGTGCCAGCAGGTCGTCCGGGAGCTCTGGAAACACCATATATTTT | CASRSSGSSGNTIYF
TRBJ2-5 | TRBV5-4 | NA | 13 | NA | TGTGCCAGCAGCCGCCCTACCCTGGAGACCCAGTACTTC | CASSRPTLETQYF
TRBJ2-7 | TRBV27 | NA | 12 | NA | TGTGCCAGCAGTCCGACTGGATACGAGCAGTACTTC | CASSPTGYEQYF
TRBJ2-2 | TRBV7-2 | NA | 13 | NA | TGTGCCAGCAGCTTACAGCGCGCCGGGGAGCTGTTTTTT | CASSLQRAGELFF
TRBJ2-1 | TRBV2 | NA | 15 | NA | TGTGCCAGCAGTGTGGGGCAGGGATCCTACAATGAGCAGTTCTTC | CASSVGQGSYNEQFF
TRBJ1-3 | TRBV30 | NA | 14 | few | TGTGCCTGGAGTGTGGGACTCTCTGGAAACACCATATATTTT | CAWSVGLSGNTIYF
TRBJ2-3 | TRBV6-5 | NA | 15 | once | TGTGCCAGCAGTTACTCAGGGGCCTTTACAGATACGCAGTATTTT | CASSYSGAFTDTQYF
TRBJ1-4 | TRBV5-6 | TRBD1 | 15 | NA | TGTGCCAGCAGCTTGGGGGGACAGATGGTTGAAAAACTGTTTTTT | CASSLGGQMVEKLFF
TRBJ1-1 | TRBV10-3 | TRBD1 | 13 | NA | TGTGCCATCAGTGCCACAGGGGGCACTGAAGCCTTCTTT | CAISATGGTEAFF
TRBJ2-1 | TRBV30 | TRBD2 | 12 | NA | TGTGCCTGGAGGCTAGCGGGTGGGGAGCAGTTCTTC | CAWRLAGGEQFF
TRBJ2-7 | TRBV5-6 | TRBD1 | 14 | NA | TGTGCCAGCAGCTGGGGACAGAGTTTCTACGAGCAGTACTTC | CASSWGQSFYEQYF
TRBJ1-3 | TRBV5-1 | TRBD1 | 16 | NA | TGCGCCAGCAGCCCGAGGACAGGCTCCTCTGGAAACACCATATATTTT | CASSPRTGSSGNTIYF
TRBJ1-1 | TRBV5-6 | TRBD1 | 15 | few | TGTGCCAGCAGCCTGAATTCAGGGGGGCGAACTGAAGCTTTCTTT | CASSLNSGGRTEAFF
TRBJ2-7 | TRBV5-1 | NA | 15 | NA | TGCGCCAGCAGCTTGGAGGCGACAGCAACCTACGAGCAGTACTTC | CASSLEATATYEQYF
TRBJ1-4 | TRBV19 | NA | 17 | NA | TGTGCCAGTAGTATTGACCGGGTCGGGGGGAATAATGAAAAACTGTTTTTT | CASSIDRVGGNNEKLFF
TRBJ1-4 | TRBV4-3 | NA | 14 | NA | TGCGCCAGCAGCCAAGATGGGGGCGATGAAAAACTGTTTTTT | CASSQDGGDEKLFF
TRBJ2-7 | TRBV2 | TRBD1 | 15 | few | TGTGCCAGCAGAGATGGACAGGGCGTCTCCTACGAGCAGTACTTC | CASRDGQGVSYEQYF
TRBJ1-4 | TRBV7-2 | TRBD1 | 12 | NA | TGTGCCAGCAGCACCCATTGGGACAGACTGTTTTTT | CASSTHWDRLFF
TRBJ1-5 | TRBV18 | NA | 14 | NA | TGTGCCAGCTCACCTAACACAGAAAATCAGCCCCAGCATTTT | CASSPNTENQPQHF
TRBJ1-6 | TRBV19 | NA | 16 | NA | TGTGCCAGTATCCGGCAGGCCCAAAACGGCAATTCACCCCTCCACTTT | CASIRQAQNGNSPLHF
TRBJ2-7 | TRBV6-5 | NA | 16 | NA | TGTGCCAGCAGTTACTCGATAGCAGGACAGACCTACGAGCAGTACTTC | CASSYSIAGQTYEQYF
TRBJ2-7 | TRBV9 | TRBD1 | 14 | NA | TGTGCCAGCAGCCGAGGACAGGGGGACTACGAGCAGTACTTC | CASSRGQGDYEQYF
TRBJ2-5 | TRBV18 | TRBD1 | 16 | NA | TGTGCCAGCTCACCACTGGGACAGGGGGGACAAGAGACCCAGTACTTC | CASSPLGQGGQETQYF
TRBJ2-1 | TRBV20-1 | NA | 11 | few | TGCAGTGCTAGAGATCTCGATGAGCAGTTCTTC | CSARDLDEQFF
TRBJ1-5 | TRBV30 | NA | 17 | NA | TGTGCCTGGAGTCCCCTCCCCACGGGACTCGGCAATCAGCCCCAGCATTTT | CAWSPLPTGLGNQPQHF
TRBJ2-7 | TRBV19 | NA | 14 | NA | TGTGCCAGTAAACTAAACTCCCTAGCTGGCGAGCAGTACTTC | CASKLNSLAGEQYF
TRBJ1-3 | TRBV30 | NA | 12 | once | TGTGCCTGGAGTACCCCTTCGGGAACCATATATTTT | CAWSTPSGTIYF